Following are 16 T cell receptor beta chains from one sample sequenced in a study of T cells expressing NK-cell markers. TCRdb reanalyzed the 5' RACE reads, giving one entry per CDR3 protein sequence and no DNA. Its table lists about 410,000 distinct CDR3 sequences. Input material: blood T cells: a sorted CD56 or NKG2C T cell subset, CD4+ or CD8+ T cells, or bulk PBMC T cells (not recorded which). These receptors were collected from a woman in her forties or fifties in good health.

The V call is TRBV12-3 or TRBV12-4, the J call TRBJ2-1. CDR3 length: 14 amino acids. Here the CDR3 reads CATTSYSGPNEQFF.

The chain links TRBV12-3 or TRBV12-4 to TRBJ2-5. The CDR3 contains 14 residues. The CDR3 spells CASSPATGEETQYF.

The CDR3 sequence: CASSSGGRTDTQYF. This chain uses TRBV6-5 with TRBJ2-3; TCRdb's D gene call, TRBD2, goes unchecked for lack of DNA. The CDR3 loop spans 14 amino acids. In germline, CDR1 is MNHEY, CDR2 SVGAGI.

The rearrangement uses TRBV27 and TRBJ1-5; absent DNA, TCRdb's TRBD1 call cannot be checked. The CDR3 runs 15 residues. Germline-derived CDR1 and CDR2 are MNHEY and SMNVEV (reference sequence). This chain's CDR3 is CASSTGTKENQPQHF.

The V and J genes are TRBV7-9 and TRBJ2-1; TCRdb's D call of TRBD1 is untestable without DNA. Looked up from germline, CDR1 is SEHNR and CDR2 is FQNEAQ (reference sequence). This CDR3 is 14 amino acids long. CDR3 sequence: CASSGDGYYNEQFF.

Considering frequency, this clonotype is medium-sized. This chain joins TRBV12-3 or TRBV12-4 and TRBJ2-1; TCRdb's D gene call, TRBD1, goes unchecked for lack of DNA. This CDR3 comprises 18 residues. The CDR3 sequence: CASSSVGTPPTSYNEQFF.

The chain recombines TRBV24-1 with TRBJ2-1. The CDR3 spans 16 residues. CDR1 is KGHDR and CDR2 is SFDVKD in the germline V gene. CDR3 residues: CATSNSGPRSYNEQFF.

This chain links TRBV4-1 with TRBJ2-5. The CDR3 runs to 15 residues. Per germline, CDR1 MGHRA and CDR2 YSYEKL. Here the CDR3 reads CASSRGVSLQETQYF.

CDR3 sequence reads: CASSLAQAQTGANVLTF. V usage is TRBV5-1 and J usage is TRBJ2-6. CDR1 and CDR2 from the germline V gene are SGHRS and YFSETQ. The CDR3 totals 17 residues.

This chain connects TRBV6-4 to TRBJ2-1. The CDR3 is made up of 15 amino acids. Germline V gene data show CDR1 as MRHNA and CDR2 as SNTAGT. CDR3 residues: CASSVETGFNNEQFF.

V is TRBV18 and J is TRBJ2-1; absent DNA, TCRdb's TRBD2 call cannot be checked. Germline loops: CDR1 KGHSH, CDR2 LQKENI. This CDR3 contains 16 residues. The CDR3 spells CASSPPGLAGGNEQFF. Supplemented by reference TRBV18 and TRBJ2-1, the full variable domain reads NAGVMQNPRHLVRRRGQEARLRCSPMKGHSHVYWYRQLPEEGLKFMVYLQKENIIDESGMPKERFSAEFPKEGPSILRIQQVVRGDSAAYFCASSPPGLAGGNEQFFGPGTRLTVL.

The chain joins TRBV20-1 to TRBJ2-5. The V gene's germline CDR1 is DFQATT and CDR2 SNEGSKA (reference sequence). The CDR3 is 14 amino acids. The CDR3 protein is CSAPSRTLQETQYF.

The rearrangement links TRBV4-2 to TRBJ2-1; the D gene TCRdb calls, TRBD2, cannot be checked with no DNA. The CDR3 is made up of 18 amino acids. The germline V gene has CDR1 LGHNA and CDR2 YNFKEQ. This chain's CDR3 is CASSQPNPGLADYNEQFF.

V is TRBV20-1 and J is TRBJ2-1; TCRdb returns TRBD2, unconfirmable since there is no DNA. CDR1 DFQATT and CDR2 SNEGSKA come from the germline V gene (reference sequence). This CDR3 contains 20 residues. CDR3 residues: CSASFFFRRVDLGGVGEQFF.

The chain has TRBV5-5 and TRBJ2-5; TCRdb's D call, TRBD2, is unchecked because there is no DNA. This CDR3 contains 16 residues. Germline assignment: CDR1 SGHKS and CDR2 YYEKEE (reference sequence). Here the CDR3 reads CASSLAGPADLETQYF. The full variable domain, completed using reference TRBV5-5 and TRBJ2-5, is DAGVTQSPTHLIKTRGQQVTLRCSPISGHKSVSWYQQVLGQGPQFIFQYYEKEERGRGNFPDRFSARQFPNYSSELNVNALLLGDSALYLCASSLAGPADLETQYFGPGTRLLVL.

V and J are TRBV27 and TRBJ1-2; TCRdb picks TRBD1, but there is no DNA to check that call. CDR3 length: 16 residues. The germline V gene encodes CDR1 MNHEY and CDR2 SMNVEV (reference sequence). This chain's CDR3 is CASSPRTGLANYGYTF.